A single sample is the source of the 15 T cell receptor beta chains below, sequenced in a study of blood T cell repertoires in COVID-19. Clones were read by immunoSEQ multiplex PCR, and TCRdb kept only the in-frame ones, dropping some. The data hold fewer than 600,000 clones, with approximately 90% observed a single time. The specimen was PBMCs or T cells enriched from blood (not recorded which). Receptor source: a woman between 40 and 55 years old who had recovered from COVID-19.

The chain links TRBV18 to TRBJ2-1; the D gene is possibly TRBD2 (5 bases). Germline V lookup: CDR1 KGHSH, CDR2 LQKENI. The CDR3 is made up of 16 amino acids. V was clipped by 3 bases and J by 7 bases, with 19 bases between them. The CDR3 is CASSPGAGLLTNEQFF. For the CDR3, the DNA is TGTGCCAGCTCACCCGGCGCGGGCTTGTTAACGAATGAGCAGTTCTTC.

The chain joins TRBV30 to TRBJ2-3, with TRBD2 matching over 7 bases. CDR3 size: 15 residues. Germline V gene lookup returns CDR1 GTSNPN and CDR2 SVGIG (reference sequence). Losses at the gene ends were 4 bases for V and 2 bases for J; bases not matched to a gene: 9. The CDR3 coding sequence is TGTGCCTGGATTAGGTGGCGGGGGTACACAGATACGCAGTATTTT. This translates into CAWIRWRGYTDTQYF.

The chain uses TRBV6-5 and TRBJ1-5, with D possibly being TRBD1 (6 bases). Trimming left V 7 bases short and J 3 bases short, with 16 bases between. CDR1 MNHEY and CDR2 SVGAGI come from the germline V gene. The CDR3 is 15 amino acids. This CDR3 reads CASTHQGRTNQPQHF. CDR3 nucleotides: TGTGCCAGCACTCACCAGGGGAGAACCAATCAGCCCCAGCATTTT.

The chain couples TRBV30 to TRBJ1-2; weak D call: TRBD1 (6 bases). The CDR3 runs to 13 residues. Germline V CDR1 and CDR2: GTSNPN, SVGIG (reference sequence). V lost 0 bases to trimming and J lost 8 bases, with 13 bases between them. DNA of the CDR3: TGTGCCTGGAGTGTAGGGGGAGTAGGCGGCTACACCTTC. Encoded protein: CAWSVGGVGGYTF.

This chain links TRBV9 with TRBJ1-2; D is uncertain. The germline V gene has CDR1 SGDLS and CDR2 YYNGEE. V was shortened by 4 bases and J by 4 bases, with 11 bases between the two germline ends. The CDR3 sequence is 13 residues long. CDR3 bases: TGTGCCAGCAGCATCCAGGAGGGCTATGGCTACACCTTC. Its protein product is CASSIQEGYGYTF.

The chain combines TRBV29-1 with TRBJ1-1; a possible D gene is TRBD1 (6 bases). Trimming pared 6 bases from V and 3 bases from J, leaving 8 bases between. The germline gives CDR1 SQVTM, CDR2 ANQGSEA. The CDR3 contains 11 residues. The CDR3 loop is CSVTGYTEAFF. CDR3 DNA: TGCAGCGTAACAGGGTACACTGAAGCTTTCTTT.

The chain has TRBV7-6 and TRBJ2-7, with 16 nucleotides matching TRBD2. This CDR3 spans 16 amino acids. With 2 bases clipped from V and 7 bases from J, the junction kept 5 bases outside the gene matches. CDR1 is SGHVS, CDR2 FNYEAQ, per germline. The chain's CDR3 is CASSLPGLAGGFEQYF. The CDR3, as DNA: TGTGCCAGCAGCTTACCGGGACTAGCGGGAGGGTTTGAGCAGTACTTC.

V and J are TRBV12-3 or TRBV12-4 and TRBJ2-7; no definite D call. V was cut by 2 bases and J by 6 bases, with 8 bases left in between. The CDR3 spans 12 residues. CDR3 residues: CASSLTFGEQYF. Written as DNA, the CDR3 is TGTGCCAGCAGTTTAACCTTCGGCGAGCAGTACTTC.

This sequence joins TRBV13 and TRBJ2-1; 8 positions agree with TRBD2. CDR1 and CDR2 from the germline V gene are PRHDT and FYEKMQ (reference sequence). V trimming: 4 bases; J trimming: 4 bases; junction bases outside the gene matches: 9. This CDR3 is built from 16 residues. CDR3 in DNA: TGTGCCAGCAGCTCGCAAGGTGAGCGGGGGTACAATGAGCAGTTCTTC. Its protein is CASSSQGERGYNEQFF.

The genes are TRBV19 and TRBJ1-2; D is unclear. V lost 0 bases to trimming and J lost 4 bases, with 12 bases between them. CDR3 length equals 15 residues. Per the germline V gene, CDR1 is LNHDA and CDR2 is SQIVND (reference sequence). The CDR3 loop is CASSIEPTAIYGYTF. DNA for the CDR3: TGTGCCAGTAGTATAGAACCCACAGCAATCTATGGCTACACCTTC.

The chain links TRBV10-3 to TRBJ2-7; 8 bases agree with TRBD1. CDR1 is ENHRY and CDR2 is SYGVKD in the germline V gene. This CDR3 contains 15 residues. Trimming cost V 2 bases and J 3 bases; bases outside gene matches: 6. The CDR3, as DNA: TGTGCCATCAGTGAGGGGACAGGACCATACTACGAGCAGTACTTC. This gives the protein CAISEGTGPYYEQYF.

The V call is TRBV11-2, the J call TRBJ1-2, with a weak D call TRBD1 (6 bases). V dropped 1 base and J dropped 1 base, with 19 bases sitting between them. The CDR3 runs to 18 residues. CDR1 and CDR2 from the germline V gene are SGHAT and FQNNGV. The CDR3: CASSLANRDGAVNYGYTF. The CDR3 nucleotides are TGTGCCAGCAGCTTAGCTAACAGGGACGGGGCCGTTAACTATGGCTACACCTTC.

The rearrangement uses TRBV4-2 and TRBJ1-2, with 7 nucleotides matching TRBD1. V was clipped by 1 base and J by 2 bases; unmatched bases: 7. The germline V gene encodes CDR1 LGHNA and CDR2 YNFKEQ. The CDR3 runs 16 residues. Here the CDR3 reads CASSQVGTGQNYGYTF. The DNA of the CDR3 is TGTGCCAGCAGCCAAGTAGGTACGGGACAGAACTATGGCTACACCTTC.

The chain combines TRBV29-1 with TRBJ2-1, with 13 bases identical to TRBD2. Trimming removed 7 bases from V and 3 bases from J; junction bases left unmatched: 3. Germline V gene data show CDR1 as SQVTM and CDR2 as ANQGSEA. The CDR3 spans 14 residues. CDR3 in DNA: TGCAGCGCCGGGACTAGCGGGATCTACAATGAGCAGTTCTTC. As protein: CSAGTSGIYNEQFF.

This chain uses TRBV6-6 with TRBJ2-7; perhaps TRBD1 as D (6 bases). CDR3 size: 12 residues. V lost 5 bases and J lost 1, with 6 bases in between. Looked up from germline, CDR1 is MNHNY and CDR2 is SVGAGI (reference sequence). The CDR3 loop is CASSTGSYEQYF. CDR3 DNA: TGTGCCAGCAGTACAGGGTCCTACGAGCAGTACTTC.